This T cell receptor beta chain was recovered during a study of control samples from healthy donors and cancer patients. Sequencing was performed with immunoSEQ multiplex PCR; in TCRdb, only in-frame clones are kept and a portion is missing. The table has about 110,000 clones, around 80% seen once. The CDR3 covers 16 residues. The TCR comes from a man between 18 and 35 years old in good health. Material: blood. The chain couples TRBV21-1 to TRBJ2-3; the D call TRBD2 from the table was never checked on the DNA. TRBV21-1 is a pseudogene. The CDR3 here is CASRGLAGGITDTQYF. DNA for the CDR3: TGTGCCAGCCGGGGACTAGCGGGGGGAATCACAGATACGCAGTATTTT.